The clone carrying this TCR beta chain was counted only a few times. Per-sample PBMC isolation yielded at least 6.5 million cells. These data are taken from a study of blood T cells in healthy people across ages. Per the germline V gene, CDR1 is MNHEY and CDR2 is SVGEGT. V was pared by 5 bases and J by 2 bases, with 4 bases of the junction left unmatched. The CDR3 consists of 14 residues. A second PCR of roughly 7 to 11 cycles used a sample-barcoded 5' primer and a J-beta primer mix. Each single sample gave us at least 2.5 million CDR3-containing paired-end reads. Each CDR3 protein gets one entry after TCRdb re-called the 5' RACE reads with MiXCR. The top ten hold roughly 8.2% of the sample, which has about 1.7 million distinct CDR3 sequences, roughly 28% seen once.

The receptor comes from a woman younger than 45 in good health. The rearrangement links TRBV6-2 or TRBV6-3 to TRBJ2-7; TRBD2 agrees at 9 bases. Material for sequencing was blood. CDR3 nucleotides: TGTGCCAGCAGTAAAGGCGGGGGGGCCTACGAGCAGTACTTC. It yields the protein CASSKGGGAYEQYF.